The clone carrying this TCR beta chain was recorded only once. The entry originates in a study of preoperative IRX-2 immunotherapy in early breast cancer. This table comes from immunoSEQ multiplex PCR, and its TCRdb copy is limited to in-frame clones, with some not included. The sample lists around 25,000 clones; about 83% were seen once. Noted treatment: preoperative locoregional IRX-2 cytokine immunotherapy. Samples came from a phase Ib trial of preoperative locoregional IRX-2 cytokine immunotherapy. Germline-derived CDR1 and CDR2 are SSHAT and FNYEAQ (reference sequence). With 5 bases removed from V and 4 bases from J, the gap between germline ends came to 15 bases. The CDR3 loop spans 15 amino acids.

Sample: lymph node tissue, taken before IRX-2 immunotherapy. The sequence came from a human donor with breast cancer. The chain combines TRBV7-7 with TRBJ2-1; perhaps TRBD1 as D (6 bases). The CDR3 sequence is CASSTQGQVYNEQFF. The DNA for the CDR3 is TGTGCCAGCAGCACCCAGGGGCAGGTGTACAATGAGCAGTTCTTC.